Listed below are T cell receptor beta chains from one sample, sequenced in a study of early T cells in non-severe SARS-CoV-2 infection. One entry per CDR3 protein results from TCRdb running MiXCR on the 5' RACE reads. The table includes more than 25,000 distinct CDR3 sequences, over 4.5% detected once. Sample: whole blood. These TCRs come from an adult who was a healthcare worker with PCR-confirmed SARS-CoV-2 infection or an uninfected control (not recorded which). The conserved cysteine and the conserved F or W are not part of the CDR3 here.

j_gene: TRBJ2-5
v_gene: TRBV7-2
CDR3aa: ASSLVAGQRGETQY

j_gene: TRBJ2-1
v_gene: TRBV20-1
CDR3aa: SAPSASGLISSYNEQF

j_gene: TRBJ2-2
v_gene: TRBV29-1
CDR3aa: SVEEEQGGTGELF

j_gene: TRBJ2-3
v_gene: TRBV29-1
CDR3aa: SVDSLTDTQY

j_gene: TRBJ2-5
v_gene: TRBV6-1
CDR3aa: ASKSRQQETQY

j_gene: TRBJ1-1
v_gene: TRBV12-3/TRBV12-4
CDR3aa: ASSAAGGPNTEAF

j_gene: TRBJ1-4
v_gene: TRBV7-9
CDR3aa: ASSLNGWGEGEKLF

j_gene: TRBJ2-3
v_gene: TRBV7-8
CDR3aa: ASSLDGGSGMIDTQY

j_gene: TRBJ2-2
v_gene: TRBV11-2
CDR3aa: ASSRTRDPGGELF

j_gene: TRBJ1-1
v_gene: TRBV9
CDR3aa: ASSVRAQLMNTEAF

j_gene: TRBJ2-5
v_gene: TRBV11-2
CDR3aa: ASSLDPGQGARETQY

j_gene: TRBJ1-2
v_gene: TRBV11-2
CDR3aa: ASSQDRGRGGYT

j_gene: TRBJ2-5
v_gene: TRBV20-1
CDR3aa: SARQGAETQY

j_gene: TRBJ2-4
v_gene: TRBV11-2
CDR3aa: ASSLGSGSYIQY